The 2 T cell receptor beta chains presented below share a single source sample, sequenced in a study of CD8+ T cells in alopecia areata. Isolated RNA was reverse transcribed into cDNA used as the sequencing template. Libraries were prepared by immunoSEQ multiplex PCR; TCRdb keeps only in-frame clonotypes and omits some of them. The data contain 100,000 to 150,000 clones, around 45% of them seen just once; the ten biggest clones take up approximately 10%. Input material: NKG2D-low CD8+ T cells sorted from blood. Source of these receptors: a human donor with alopecia areata.

This clone was recorded a few times. This chain uses TRBV29-1 with TRBJ2-3; D is uncertain. The CDR3 is made up of 13 amino acids. Looked up from germline, CDR1 is SQVTM and CDR2 is ANQGSEA. The germline V and J ends were trimmed by 0 bases and 5 bases, with 9 bases remaining between them. CDR3 protein: CSVEELFQDTQYF. The CDR3 DNA reads as TGCAGCGTTGAAGAACTTTTTCAAGATACGCAGTATTTT.

The genes are TRBV27 and TRBJ2-3; 9 nucleotides agree with TRBD1. CDR3 length equals 16 residues. From germline, CDR1 is MNHEY and CDR2 SMNVEV (reference sequence). V shed 5 bases, J shed 1 base, and the junction held 7 bases outside the gene matches. CDR3 in amino acids: CASSGTGHRGTDTQYF. In nucleotides, the CDR3 is TGTGCCAGCAGTGGGACAGGGCATCGGGGCACAGATACGCAGTATTTT.